This T cell receptor beta chain derives from a study of cytotoxic CD8 clonotypes in ibrutinib-treated CLL (dated by TCRdb to about 2021). With respect to the entire study: The cohort included roughly 15 treatment-naive and some twelve relapsed/refractory patients; some 18 were IGHV unmutated. Cryopreserved peripheral blood mononuclear cells were collected at three points: before therapy, at response, and at either sustained remission or disease progression. Responses were partial in some 24 patients and complete in 2; after median around 66 months follow-up, some 15 stayed in remission and approximately 12 progressed. Of the roughly 86 people in the trial, approximately 28 had longitudinal samples available. Samples at response were collected after a median of roughly 13 months of treatment, with a range of roughly 6 to 36 months. On average, each sample yielded some 250,000 productive templates and 94,082 productive rearrangements. All remission and progressive disease samples were collected while patients were still receiving ibrutinib. The paper as a whole reports these results and caveats: Lymph node repertoires were not examined, and the timing of sampling was not matched between patients in sustained remission and those whose disease progressed. Clonality increased at ibrutinib response, stayed stable in sustained remission, and fell back toward baseline at progression. Baseline clonality was found to be higher than that of age-matched healthy donors and was strongly correlated with circulating CD8+ T-cell counts. Public clonotypes were rare and either contracted or stayed stable during treatment, and the rise in clonality at ibrutinib response reflected the expansion of private clonotypes.

On this clone itself: Its cognate antigen has yet to be identified. No base quality information exists; no much larger clone differs at one position.

Explained via the paper, the time point label denotes: 12 months on ibrutinib. For TCR beta library preparation, approximately 1.9 micrograms of genomic DNA was extracted from cryopreserved PBMCs. Longitudinal blood samples from CLL patients on ibrutinib monotherapy were analyzed using high-throughput TCR beta sequencing. The patients were enrolled in a single-center, open-label phase 2 trial of ibrutinib monotherapy. The goal of deep resolution MiSeq sequencing was a depth between 1 in 1 million and 1 in 200,000 T cells, and coverage averaged 10x per clonotype. The immunoSEQ hsTCRB Kit was used to generate the TCR beta libraries. In the source study's methods: ImmunoSEQ Data Assistant and ImmunoSEQ Analyzer were used for data analysis, and V, D and J genes were assigned according to IMGT definitions. Clonality, which ranges from 0 to 1, was calculated by subtracting the normalized Shannon entropy of productive rearrangement frequencies from one. Only overrepresented clonotypes making up at least 0.05% of each patient's repertoire were included in the public clonotype analysis. Some 14 age-matched healthy donor repertoires from immuneACCESS served as clonality controls. TCRdb took over this immuneACCESS table, retaining in-frame rearrangements with V and J assigned. Such tables are incomplete; in checked studies, under half of the missing clones stem from an unresolved V gene, and the remainder is unexplained. V and J calls and clone size come straight from that table; D and trimming were deduced from the DNA. The table for this sample lists 130,000 or so clones; 60% to 80% of them were counted only once. Of the sample, around a quarter falls within the top ten clones.

CDR1 is given as LNHDA and CDR2 as SQIVND, both from the germline V gene (reference sequence). From the cysteine up to the phenylalanine, the CDR3 has a length of 13 residues. CDR3 DNA only is kept here, 39 bases in frame from base 1. The germline ends are 9 bases apart after V is trimmed by 5 bases and J by 2 bases. The sample in question was PBMCs, obtained after 12 months of ibrutinib treatment. This TCR was recovered from a human donor with chronic lymphocytic leukemia. The sequence links TRBV19 to TRBJ1-2, with the identity of the D gene unclear. This receptor has the CDR3 CASSLSPNYGYTF. DNA sequence: TGTGCCAGTAGTCTTAGTCCCAACTATGGCTACACCTTC.